The 16 T cell receptor beta chains below all came from one sample that was sequenced in a study of technical replicates of blood from four donors. Sequencing used immunoSEQ multiplex PCR; TCRdb keeps in-frame clones, though not all of them. The sample shows about 72,000 clones, about 95% of them seen only once. The sample was T cells isolated from PBMCs. The receptor set was obtained from a human donor in good health.

CDR3 protein: CASSLAGDVYTF. DNA of the CDR3: TGCGCCAGCAGCTTGGCCGGGGATGTCTACACCTTC. The chain recombines TRBV5-1 with TRBJ1-2; no firm D call. V lost 0 bases to trimming and J lost 10 bases, with 10 bases between them. This CDR3 region has 12 residues. The germline V gene has CDR1 SGHRS and CDR2 YFSETQ.

The J gene is TRBJ2-7, the V gene TRBV28; 12 nucleotides align to TRBD1. The CDR3 consists of 18 residues. The V gene's germline CDR1 is MDHEN and CDR2 SYDVKM. Trimming removed 1 base from V and 3 bases from J; junction bases left unmatched: 10. CDR3 in amino acids: CASSLSQPGTGGIYEQYF. CDR3 coding DNA: TGTGCCAGCAGTTTATCCCAGCCCGGGACAGGGGGCATCTACGAGCAGTACTTC. The full variable domain, in which reference TRBV28 and TRBJ2-7 provide the parts outside the CDR3, is DVKVTQSSRYLVKRTGEKVFLECVQDMDHENMFWYRQDPGLGLRLIYFSYDVKMKEKGDIPEGYSVSREKKERFSLILESASTNQTSMYLCASSLSQPGTGGIYEQYFGPGTRLTVT.

CDR3 sequence reads: CASLGSFMNTEAFF. CDR3 nucleotides: TGTGCCAGCCTGGGGAGTTTTATGAACACTGAAGCTTTCTTT. J is TRBJ1-1 and V is TRBV2; D is undetermined. V lost 8 bases and J 0 bases, leaving 13 bases between the germline ends. From germline, CDR1 is SNHLY and CDR2 FYNNEI. The CDR3 length is 14 residues.

The chain combines TRBV7-6 with TRBJ2-3; 8 nucleotides align to TRBD2. This CDR3 region has 16 residues. Per the germline V gene, CDR1 is SGHVS and CDR2 is FNYEAQ. V was clipped by 5 bases and J by 2 bases; unmatched bases: 9. The CDR3 DNA is TGTGCCAGCAGCCCTGTATCAGCGGGGGCCACAGATACGCAGTATTTT. It translates to CASSPVSAGATDTQYF.

The gene calls are TRBV29-1 and TRBJ2-7; TRBD1 is a possible D gene (6 bases). V lost 6 bases to trimming and J lost 2 bases, with 11 bases between them. Germline values: CDR1 SQVTM, CDR2 ANQGSEA. The CDR3 sequence is 12 residues long. The CDR3 here is CSVGTPPYEQYF. The CDR3 bases are TGCAGCGTAGGGACACCGCCCTACGAGCAGTACTTC.

A single count supports this clone. The chain links TRBV28 to TRBJ2-7, with a weak D call TRBD2 (6 bases). V was shortened by 4 bases and J by 3 bases, with 16 bases between the two germline ends. The CDR3 length is 15 residues. Germline CDR1 MDHEN, CDR2 SYDVKM. The CDR3 sequence: CASSSSRGGFYEQYF. DNA for the CDR3: TGTGCCAGCAGTTCCTCGCGTGGGGGGTTCTACGAGCAGTACTTC.

This chain joins TRBV21-1 and TRBJ1-5; no DNA check was done on the table's D call, TRBD1. TRBV21-1 is assigned pseudogene status. This CDR3 is 18 amino acids long. CDR3 sequence (DNA): TGTGCCAGCAGCAAAGTTAGGGGGACACGAGTATTCAATCAGCCCCAGCATTTT. This codes for CASSKVRGTRVFNQPQHF.

The rearrangement joins TRBV23-1 to TRBJ1-5, with D maybe TRBD1 (5 bases). TRBV23-1 is marked as an open reading frame, function uncertain. Trimming shortened V by 3 bases and J by 3 bases, and 12 bases separated the two germline ends. CDR3 length equals 15 residues. DNA for the CDR3: TGCGCCAGCAGTCAGGGACTGAGCTTCAATCAGCCCCAGCATTTT. Translating gives CASSQGLSFNQPQHF.

The genes are TRBV28 and TRBJ2-7; maybe TRBD2 (8 bases). The CDR3 runs to 16 residues. V was pared by 2 bases and J by 3 bases, with 17 bases between. Germline V gene data show CDR1 as MDHEN and CDR2 as SYDVKM. CDR3 coding DNA: TGTGCCAGCAGTTTAATAGCGGGACAGCTATACTACGAGCAGTACTTC. This translates into CASSLIAGQLYYEQYF.

The V gene is TRBV6-1, the J gene TRBJ2-7; D not resolved. The CDR3 is made up of 12 amino acids. Trimming removed 2 bases at V and 6 bases at J, with 8 bases between. Germline V gene sequence: CDR1 MNHNS, CDR2 SASEGT. The CDR3 protein is CASSERGGEQYF. As DNA, the CDR3 is TGTGCCAGCAGTGAACGCGGTGGCGAGCAGTACTTC.

The rearrangement uses TRBV7-8 and TRBJ1-3, with TRBD1 identical over 11 bases. J was trimmed by 3 bases and V by 3 bases; bases with no gene match: 4. Germline-derived CDR1 and CDR2 are SGHVS and FQNEAQ. The CDR3 totals 16 residues. The CDR3 nucleotides read TGTGCCAGCAGCTTGCCCGGGACAGGGGGTGGAAACACCATATATTTT. It codes for CASSLPGTGGGNTIYF. Complete variable domain (other parts from reference TRBV7-8 and TRBJ1-3): GAGVSQSPRYKVAKRGQDVALRCDPISGHVSLFWYQQALGQGPEFLTYFQNEAQLDKSGLPSDRFFAERPEGSVSTLKIQRTQQEDSAVYLCASSLPGTGGGNTIYFGEGSWLTVV.

The chain couples TRBV7-6 to TRBJ2-2; D remains unclear. Trimming took off 2 bases at V and 1 base at J, with 8 bases between the two ends. This CDR3 region has 15 residues. Germline V gene sequence: CDR1 SGHVS, CDR2 FNYEAQ. CDR3 amino acids: CASSLSPRNTGELFF. The CDR3 DNA reads as TGTGCCAGCAGCTTATCACCCAGGAACACCGGGGAGCTGTTTTTT.

This sequence joins TRBV2 and TRBJ2-7; 7 bases match TRBD1. The V gene end was trimmed by 8 bases and the J gene end by 6 bases; junction bases not matched to a gene: 10. Germline V gene lookup returns CDR1 SNHLY and CDR2 FYNNEI. The CDR3 has 13 amino acids. CDR3 protein: CASEPNRDSEQYF. DNA of the CDR3: TGTGCCAGCGAACCCAATCGGGACAGCGAGCAGTACTTC.

CDR3 sequence reads: CASSEGTRLYYNEQFF. CDR3 sequence (DNA): TGTGCCAGCAGTGAGGGGACTAGATTGTACTACAATGAGCAGTTCTTC. This rearrangement joins TRBV2 to TRBJ2-1; 8 nucleotides match TRBD2. This CDR3 comprises 16 residues. The V gene end was trimmed by 3 bases and the J gene end by 3 bases; junction bases not matched to a gene: 7. Germline-derived CDR1 and CDR2 are SNHLY and FYNNEI.

V is TRBV13 and J is TRBJ2-5; TRBD2 matches at 8 bases. This CDR3 has 16 residues. Germline V gives CDR1 PRHDT, CDR2 FYEKMQ (reference sequence). V shed 5 bases and J 5 bases; nucleotides not matched to a gene: 13. The chain's CDR3 is CASSPLREGPSETQYF. CDR3 in DNA: TGTGCCAGCAGCCCCCTCCGGGAGGGACCGAGCGAGACCCAGTACTTC. Full variable domain (outside the CDR3, taken from reference TRBV13 and TRBJ2-5): AAGVIQSPRHLIKEKRETATLKCYPIPRHDTVYWYQQGPGQDPQFLISFYEKMQSDKGSIPDRFSAQQFSDYHSELNMSSLELGDSALYFCASSPLREGPSETQYFGPGTRLLVL.

The chain couples TRBV6-1 to TRBJ2-7, with TRBD1 matching over 11 bases. This CDR3 spans 15 amino acids. Germline CDR1 is MNHNS and CDR2 is SASEGT. The ends lost 3 bases at V and 3 bases at J; junction bases unmatched: 4. The CDR3, as DNA: TGTGCCAGCAGTGAGAGGGACAGGGGGTTCTACGAGCAGTACTTC. Protein sequence: CASSERDRGFYEQYF.